This T cell receptor (beta chain) derives from a study of cytomegalovirus exposure and HLA in healthy donors. V was trimmed by 3 bases and J by 8 bases, leaving 8 bases between them. The CDR3 sequence is 12 residues long. The germline CDR1 and CDR2 sequences are SGHVS and FNYEAQ. To note about this clone: Antigen unknown.

Regarding the study as a whole: CMV antigen specificity was confirmed in vitro for three CMV-associated chains. Several V segments, TRBV6-2 and TRBV6-3 among them, could not be told apart and were dropped. Trimming of TCR beta V- and J-genes showed a link, identified in a later analysis, to a missense DCLRE1C variant. A further, later analysis showed that HLA-associated TCR beta chains (compared with equally common others) were more clonally expanded.

The PCR ran on 60 Vbeta and 13 Jbeta primers. This table comes from immunoSEQ multiplex PCR, and its TCRdb copy is limited to in-frame clones, with some not included. The table lists roughly 120,000 clones, around four fifths of them singletons. The rearrangement uses TRBV7-6 and TRBJ1-5; no clear D gene. This TCR came from a woman aged 55-69 years in good health and CMV-seropositive. The specimen was PBMCs. The chain's CDR3 is CASSFYGEPQHF. CDR3 in DNA: TGTGCCAGCAGCTTTTACGGGGAGCCCCAGCATTTT. Using reference TRBV7-6 and TRBJ1-5 for the parts outside the CDR3, the full variable domain is GAGVSQSPRYKVTKRGQDVALRCDPISGHVSLYWYRQALGQGPEFLTYFNYEAQQDKSGLPNDRFSAERPEGSISTLTIQRTEQRDSAMYRCASSFYGEPQHFGDGTRLSIL.